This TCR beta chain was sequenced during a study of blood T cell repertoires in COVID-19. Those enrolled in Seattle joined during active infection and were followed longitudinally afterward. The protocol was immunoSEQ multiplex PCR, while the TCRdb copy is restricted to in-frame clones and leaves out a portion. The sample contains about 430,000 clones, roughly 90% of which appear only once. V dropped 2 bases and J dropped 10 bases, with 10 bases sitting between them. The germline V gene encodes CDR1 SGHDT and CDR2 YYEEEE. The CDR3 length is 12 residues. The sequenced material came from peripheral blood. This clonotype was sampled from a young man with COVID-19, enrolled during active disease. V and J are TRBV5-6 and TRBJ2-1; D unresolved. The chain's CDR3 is CASSFGAGEQFF. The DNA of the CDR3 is TGTGCCAGCAGCTTTGGAGCCGGGGAGCAGTTCTTC.